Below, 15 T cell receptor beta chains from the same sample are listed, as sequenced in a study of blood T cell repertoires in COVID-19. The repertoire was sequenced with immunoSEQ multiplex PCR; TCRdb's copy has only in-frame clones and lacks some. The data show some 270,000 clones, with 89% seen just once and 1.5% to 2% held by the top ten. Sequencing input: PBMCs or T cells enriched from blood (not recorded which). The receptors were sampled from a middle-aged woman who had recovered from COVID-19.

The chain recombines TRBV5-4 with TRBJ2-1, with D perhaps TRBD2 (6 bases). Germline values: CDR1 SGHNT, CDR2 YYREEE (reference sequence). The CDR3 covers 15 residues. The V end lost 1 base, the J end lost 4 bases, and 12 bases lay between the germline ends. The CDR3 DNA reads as TGTGCCAGCAGCTTGTACGGGAGCTTGTACAATGAGCAGTTCTTC. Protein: CASSLYGSLYNEQFF.

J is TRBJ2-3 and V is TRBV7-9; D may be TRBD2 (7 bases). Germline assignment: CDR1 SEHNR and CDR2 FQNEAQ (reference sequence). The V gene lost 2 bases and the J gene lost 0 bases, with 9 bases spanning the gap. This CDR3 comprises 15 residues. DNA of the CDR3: TGTGCCAGCAGCTTACGGGGGGCTAGCACAGATACGCAGTATTTT. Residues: CASSLRGASTDTQYF.

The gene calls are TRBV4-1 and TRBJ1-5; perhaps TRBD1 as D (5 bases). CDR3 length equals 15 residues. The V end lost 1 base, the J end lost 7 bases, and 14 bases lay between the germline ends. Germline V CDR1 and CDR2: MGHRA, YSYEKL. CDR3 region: CASSQVQGFGQPQHF. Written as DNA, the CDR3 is TGCGCCAGCAGCCAAGTCCAGGGATTTGGGCAGCCCCAGCATTTT.

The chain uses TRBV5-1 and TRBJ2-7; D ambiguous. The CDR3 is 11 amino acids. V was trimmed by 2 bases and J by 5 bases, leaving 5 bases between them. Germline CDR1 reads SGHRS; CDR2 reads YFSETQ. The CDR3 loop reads CASSFLDEQYF. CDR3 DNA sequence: TGCGCCAGCAGCTTCCTCGACGAGCAGTACTTC.

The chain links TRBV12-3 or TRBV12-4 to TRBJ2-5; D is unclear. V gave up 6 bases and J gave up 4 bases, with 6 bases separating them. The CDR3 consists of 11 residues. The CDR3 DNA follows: TGTGCCAGCAGGTCGGGAGAGACCCAGTACTTC. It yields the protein CASRSGETQYF.

The CDR3 DNA reads as TGTGCCAGCTCCCTCTTCGGGGACACCATATATTTT. Its translation is CASSLFGDTIYF. The chain has TRBV18 and TRBJ1-3; the D is unclear. The V and J ends lost 6 bases and 8 bases respectively, with 11 bases between them. This CDR3 comprises 12 residues. The germline gives CDR1 KGHSH, CDR2 LQKENI.

CDR3 loop: CASSDWTGPGELFF. In nucleotides, the CDR3 is TGTGCCAGCAGCGACTGGACAGGGCCCGGGGAGCTGTTTTTT. The gene calls are TRBV6-5 and TRBJ2-2; 8 nucleotides agree with TRBD1. Germline CDR1 and CDR2: MNHEY and SVGAGI. V shed 6 bases, J shed 6 bases, and the junction held 6 bases outside the gene matches. The CDR3 is 14 residues long.

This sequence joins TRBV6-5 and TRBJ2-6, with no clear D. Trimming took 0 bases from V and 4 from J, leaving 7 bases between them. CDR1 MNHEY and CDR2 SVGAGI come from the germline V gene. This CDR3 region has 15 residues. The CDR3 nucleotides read TGTGCCAGCAGTTACTCGCGGTTCGGGGCCAACGTCCTGACTTTC. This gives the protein CASSYSRFGANVLTF.

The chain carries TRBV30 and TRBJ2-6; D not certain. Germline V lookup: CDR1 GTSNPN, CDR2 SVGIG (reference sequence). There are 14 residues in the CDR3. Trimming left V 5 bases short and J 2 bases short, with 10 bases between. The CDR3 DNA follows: TGTGCCTGGGGGCGGCACGCTGGGGCCAACGTCCTGACTTTC. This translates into CAWGRHAGANVLTF.

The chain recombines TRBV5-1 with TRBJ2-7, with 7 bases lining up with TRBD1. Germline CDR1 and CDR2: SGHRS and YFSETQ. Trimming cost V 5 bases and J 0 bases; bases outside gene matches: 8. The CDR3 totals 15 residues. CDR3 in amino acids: CASRGLRGPSYEQYF. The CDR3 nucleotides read TGCGCCAGCAGGGGGCTGAGGGGGCCCTCCTACGAGCAGTACTTC.

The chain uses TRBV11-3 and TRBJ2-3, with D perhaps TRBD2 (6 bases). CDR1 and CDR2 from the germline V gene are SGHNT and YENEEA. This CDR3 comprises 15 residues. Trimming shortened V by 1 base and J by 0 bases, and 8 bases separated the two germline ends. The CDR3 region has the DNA TGTGCCAGCAGCTTAGGCGGGGCTAGCACAGATACGCAGTATTTT. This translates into CASSLGGASTDTQYF.

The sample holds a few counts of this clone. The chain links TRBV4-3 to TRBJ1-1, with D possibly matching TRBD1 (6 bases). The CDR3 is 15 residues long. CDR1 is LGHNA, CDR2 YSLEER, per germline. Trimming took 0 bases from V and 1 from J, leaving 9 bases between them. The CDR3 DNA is TGCGCCAGCAGCCAAGATGGGGACACGAACACTGAAGCTTTCTTT. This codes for CASSQDGDTNTEAFF.

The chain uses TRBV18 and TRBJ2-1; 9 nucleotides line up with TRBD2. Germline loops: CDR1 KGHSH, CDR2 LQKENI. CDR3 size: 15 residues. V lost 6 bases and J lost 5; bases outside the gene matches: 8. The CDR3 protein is CASSNGLAGHNEQFF. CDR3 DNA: TGTGCCAGCTCTAACGGGCTAGCGGGACACAATGAGCAGTTCTTC.

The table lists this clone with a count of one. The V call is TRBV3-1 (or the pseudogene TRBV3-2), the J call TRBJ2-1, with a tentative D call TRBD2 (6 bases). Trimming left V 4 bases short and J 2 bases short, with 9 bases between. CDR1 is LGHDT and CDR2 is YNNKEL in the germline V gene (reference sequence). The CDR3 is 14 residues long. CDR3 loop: CASSPSGPYNEQFF. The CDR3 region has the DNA TGTGCCAGCAGCCCCAGCGGGCCCTACAATGAGCAGTTCTTC.

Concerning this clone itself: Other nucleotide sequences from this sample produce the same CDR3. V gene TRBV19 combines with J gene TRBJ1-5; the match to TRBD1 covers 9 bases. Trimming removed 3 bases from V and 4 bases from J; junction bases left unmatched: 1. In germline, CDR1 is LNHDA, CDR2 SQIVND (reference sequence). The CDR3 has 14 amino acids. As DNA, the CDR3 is TGTGCCAGTAGTATGACAGGGGGAAATCAGCCCCAGCATTTT. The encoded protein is CASSMTGGNQPQHF.